What follows is one T cell receptor (beta chain) and its context. How the authors handled the data: Reference gene primers were amplified, and this amplification served to estimate nucleated cell counts. The data were produced by immunoSEQ multiplex PCR, yet TCRdb's version contains in-frame clones alone and is incomplete. V, J and clone size reflect that table, while D and trimming were determined from the DNA. Of more than 80,000 clones listed, roughly 85% are singletons. The sample originates from a study of blood T cell repertoires in COVID-19. The overall study: Donors in the United States, Italy and Spain gave samples during acute or convalescent COVID-19. In each case, the material was cDNA or gDNA derived from T cells, B-cell-depleted T cells, or PBMCs.

The specimen sequenced was peripheral blood. The sequence was collected from a human donor in a cohort sampled during active COVID-19.

For the CDR3, the DNA is TGTGCCAGCAGCTTAGATGCAGGGCAGAACACTGAAGCTTTCTTT. Translation: CASSLDAGQNTEAFF. The J gene is TRBJ1-1, the V gene TRBV7-8; tentatively, D is TRBD1 (5 bases). CDR1 and CDR2 from the germline V gene are SGHVS and FQNEAQ. The ends were cut back, 1 base at V and 1 base at J, with 10 bases in the middle. This CDR3 has 15 residues.